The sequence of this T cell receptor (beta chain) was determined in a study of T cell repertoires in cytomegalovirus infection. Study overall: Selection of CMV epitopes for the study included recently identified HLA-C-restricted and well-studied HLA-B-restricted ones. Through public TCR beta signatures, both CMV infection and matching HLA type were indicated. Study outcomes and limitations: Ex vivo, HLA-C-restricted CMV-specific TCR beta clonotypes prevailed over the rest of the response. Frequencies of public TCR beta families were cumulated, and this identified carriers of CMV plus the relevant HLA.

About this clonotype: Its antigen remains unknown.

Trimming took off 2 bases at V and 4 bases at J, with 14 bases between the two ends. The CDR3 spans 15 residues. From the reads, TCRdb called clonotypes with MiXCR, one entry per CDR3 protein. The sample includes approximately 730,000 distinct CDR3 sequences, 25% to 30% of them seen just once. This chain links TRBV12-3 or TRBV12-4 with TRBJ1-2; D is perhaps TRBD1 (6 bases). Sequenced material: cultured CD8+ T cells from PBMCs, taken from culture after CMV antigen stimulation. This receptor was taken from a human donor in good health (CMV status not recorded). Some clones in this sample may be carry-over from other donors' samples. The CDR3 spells CASSLFPGEVYGYTF. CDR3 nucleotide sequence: TGTGCCAGCAGTTTATTTCCAGGGGAGGTCTATGGCTACACCTTC.